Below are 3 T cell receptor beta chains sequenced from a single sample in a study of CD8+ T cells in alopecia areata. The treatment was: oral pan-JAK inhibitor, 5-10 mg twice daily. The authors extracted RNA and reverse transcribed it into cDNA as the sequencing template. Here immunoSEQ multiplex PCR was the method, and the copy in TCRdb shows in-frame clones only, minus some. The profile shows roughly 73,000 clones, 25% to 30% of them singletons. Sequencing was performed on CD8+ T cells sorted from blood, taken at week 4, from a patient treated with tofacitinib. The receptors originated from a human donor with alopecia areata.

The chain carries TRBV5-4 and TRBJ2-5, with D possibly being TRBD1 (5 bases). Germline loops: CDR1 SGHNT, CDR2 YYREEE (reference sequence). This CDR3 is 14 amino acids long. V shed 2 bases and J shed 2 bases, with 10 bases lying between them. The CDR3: CASSLDRAQETQYF. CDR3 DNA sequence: TGTGCCAGCAGCTTAGACAGAGCGCAAGAGACCCAGTACTTC.

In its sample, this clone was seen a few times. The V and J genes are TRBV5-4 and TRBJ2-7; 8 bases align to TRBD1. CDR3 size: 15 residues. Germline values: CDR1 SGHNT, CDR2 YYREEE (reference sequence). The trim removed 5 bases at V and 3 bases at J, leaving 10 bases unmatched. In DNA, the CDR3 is TGTGCCAGCAGTTTCCCCGGACAGGGCCTCTACGAGCAGTACTTC. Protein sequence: CASSFPGQGLYEQYF.

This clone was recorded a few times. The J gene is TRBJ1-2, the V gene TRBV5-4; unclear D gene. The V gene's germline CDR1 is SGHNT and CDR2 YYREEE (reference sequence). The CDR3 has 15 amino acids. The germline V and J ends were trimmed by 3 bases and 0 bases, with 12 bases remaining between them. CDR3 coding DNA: TGTGCCAGCAGCTGGGGTTCGGGAGCTAACTATGGCTACACCTTC. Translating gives CASSWGSGANYGYTF.